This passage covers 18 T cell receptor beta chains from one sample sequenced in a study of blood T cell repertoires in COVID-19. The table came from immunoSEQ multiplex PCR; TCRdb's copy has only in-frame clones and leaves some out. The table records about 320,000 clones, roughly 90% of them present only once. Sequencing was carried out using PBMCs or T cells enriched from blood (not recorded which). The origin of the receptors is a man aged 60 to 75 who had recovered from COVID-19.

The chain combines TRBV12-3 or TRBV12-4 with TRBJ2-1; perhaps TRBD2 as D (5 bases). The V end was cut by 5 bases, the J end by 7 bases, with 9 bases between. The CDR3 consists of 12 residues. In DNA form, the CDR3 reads TGTGCCAGCAGTCCGACTACGAATGAGCAGTTCTTC. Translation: CASSPTTNEQFF.

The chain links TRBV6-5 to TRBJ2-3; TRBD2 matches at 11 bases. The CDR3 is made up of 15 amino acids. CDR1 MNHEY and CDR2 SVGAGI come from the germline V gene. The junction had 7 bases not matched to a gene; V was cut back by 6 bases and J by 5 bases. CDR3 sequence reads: CASRSLAGAGDTQYF. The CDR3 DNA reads TGTGCCAGCAGATCACTAGCGGGAGCTGGAGATACGCAGTATTTT.

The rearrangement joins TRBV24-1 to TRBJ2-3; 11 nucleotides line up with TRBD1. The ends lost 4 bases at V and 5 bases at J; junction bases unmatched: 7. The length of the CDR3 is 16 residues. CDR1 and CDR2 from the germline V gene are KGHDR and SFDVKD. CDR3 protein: CATSDTGTGGKDTQYF. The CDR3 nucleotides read TGTGCCACCAGTGACACCGGGACAGGGGGTAAAGATACGCAGTATTTT.

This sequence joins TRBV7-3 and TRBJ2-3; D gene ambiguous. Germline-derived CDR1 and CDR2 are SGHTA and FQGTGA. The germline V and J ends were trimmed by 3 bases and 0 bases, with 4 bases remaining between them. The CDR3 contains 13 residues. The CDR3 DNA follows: TGTGCCAGCAGCTTTATAAGCACAGATACGCAGTATTTT. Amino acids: CASSFISTDTQYF.

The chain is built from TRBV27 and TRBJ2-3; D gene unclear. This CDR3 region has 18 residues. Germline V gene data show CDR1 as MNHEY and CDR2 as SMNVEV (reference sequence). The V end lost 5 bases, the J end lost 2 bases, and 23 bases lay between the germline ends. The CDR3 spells CASSPLVAEVSYTDTQYF. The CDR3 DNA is TGTGCCAGCAGTCCCCTAGTCGCAGAAGTTAGCTACACAGATACGCAGTATTTT.

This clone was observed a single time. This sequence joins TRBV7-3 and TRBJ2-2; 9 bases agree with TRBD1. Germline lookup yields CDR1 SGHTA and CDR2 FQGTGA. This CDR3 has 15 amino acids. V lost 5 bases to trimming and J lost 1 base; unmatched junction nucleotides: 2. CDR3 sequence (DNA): TGTGCCAGCAGCACGGGACAGGGGAACACCGGGGAGCTGTTTTTT. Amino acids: CASSTGQGNTGELFF.

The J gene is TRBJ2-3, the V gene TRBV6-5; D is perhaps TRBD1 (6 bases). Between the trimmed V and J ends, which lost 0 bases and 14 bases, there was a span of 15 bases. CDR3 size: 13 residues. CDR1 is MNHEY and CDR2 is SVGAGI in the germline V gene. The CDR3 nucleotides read TGTGCCAGCAGTTACTCCAGGGGCCTCGTCTGGTATTTT. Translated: CASSYSRGLVWYF.

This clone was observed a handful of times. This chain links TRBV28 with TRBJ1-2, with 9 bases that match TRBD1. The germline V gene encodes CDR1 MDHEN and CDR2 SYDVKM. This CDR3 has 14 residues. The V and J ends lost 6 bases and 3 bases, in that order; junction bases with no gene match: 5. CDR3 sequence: CASRGGQGDYGYTF. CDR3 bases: TGTGCCAGCAGGGGGGGACAGGGCGACTATGGCTACACCTTC.

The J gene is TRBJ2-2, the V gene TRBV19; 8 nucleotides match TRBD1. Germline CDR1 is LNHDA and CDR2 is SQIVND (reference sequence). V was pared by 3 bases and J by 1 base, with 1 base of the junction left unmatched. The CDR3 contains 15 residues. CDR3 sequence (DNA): TGTGCCAGTAGTATGGGGACAGGGAACACCGGGGAGCTGTTTTTT. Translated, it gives CASSMGTGNTGELFF. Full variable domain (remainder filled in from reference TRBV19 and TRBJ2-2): DGGITQSPKYLFRKEGQNVTLSCEQNLNHDAMYWYRQDPGQGLRLIYYSQIVNDFQKGDIAEGYSVSREKKESFPLTVTSAQKNPTAFYLCASSMGTGNTGELFFGEGSRLTVL.

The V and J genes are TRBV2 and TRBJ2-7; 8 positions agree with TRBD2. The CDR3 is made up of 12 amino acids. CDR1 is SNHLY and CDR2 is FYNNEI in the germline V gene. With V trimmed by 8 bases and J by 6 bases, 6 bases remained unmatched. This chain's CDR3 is CASQRESREQYF. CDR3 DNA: TGTGCCAGCCAGCGGGAGTCGCGCGAGCAGTACTTC.

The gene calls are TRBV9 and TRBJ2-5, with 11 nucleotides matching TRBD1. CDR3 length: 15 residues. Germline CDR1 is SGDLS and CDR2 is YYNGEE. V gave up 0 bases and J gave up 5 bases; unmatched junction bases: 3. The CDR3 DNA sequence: TGTGCCAGCAGCGTAGGGGACAGGGGGTCGGAGACCCAGTACTTC. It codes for CASSVGDRGSETQYF.

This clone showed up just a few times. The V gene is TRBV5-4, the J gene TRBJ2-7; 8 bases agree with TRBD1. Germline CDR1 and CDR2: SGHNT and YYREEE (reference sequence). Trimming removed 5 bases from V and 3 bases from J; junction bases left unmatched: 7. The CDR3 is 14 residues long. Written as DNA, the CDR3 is TGTGCCAGCAGGATCTTCGGACAGGGCTACGAGCAGTACTTC. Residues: CASRIFGQGYEQYF.

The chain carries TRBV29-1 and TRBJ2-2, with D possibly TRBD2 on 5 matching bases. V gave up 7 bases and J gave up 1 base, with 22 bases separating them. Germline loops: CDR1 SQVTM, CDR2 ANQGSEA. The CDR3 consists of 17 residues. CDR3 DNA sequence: TGCAGCGCCCGGACTCAAACCCGGAGCGGGAACACCGGGGAGCTGTTTTTT. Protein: CSARTQTRSGNTGELFF.

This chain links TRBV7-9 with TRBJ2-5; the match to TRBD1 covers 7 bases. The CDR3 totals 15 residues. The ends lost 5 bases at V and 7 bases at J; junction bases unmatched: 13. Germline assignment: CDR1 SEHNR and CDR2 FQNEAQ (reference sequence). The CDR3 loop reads CASSSDRDRLGTQYF. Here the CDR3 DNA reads TGTGCCAGCAGCAGTGACAGGGACCGCCTGGGGACCCAGTACTTC.

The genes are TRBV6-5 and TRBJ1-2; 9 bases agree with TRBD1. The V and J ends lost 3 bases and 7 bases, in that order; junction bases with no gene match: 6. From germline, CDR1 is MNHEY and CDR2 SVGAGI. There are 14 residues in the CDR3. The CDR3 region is CASSYGDRVFGYTF. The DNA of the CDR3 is TGTGCCAGCAGTTATGGGGACAGGGTTTTTGGCTACACCTTC.

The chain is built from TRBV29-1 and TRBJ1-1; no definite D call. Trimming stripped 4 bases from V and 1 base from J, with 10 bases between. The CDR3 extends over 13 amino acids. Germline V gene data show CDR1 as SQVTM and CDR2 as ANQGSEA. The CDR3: CSVARGSNTEAFF. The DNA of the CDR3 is TGCAGCGTTGCCCGCGGGTCGAACACTGAAGCTTTCTTT. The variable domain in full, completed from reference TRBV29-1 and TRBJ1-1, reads SAVISQKPSRDICQRGTSLTIQCQVDSQVTMMFWYRQQPGQSLTLIATANQGSEATYESGFVIDKFPISRPNLTFSTLTVSNMSPEDSSIYLCSVARGSNTEAFFGQGTRLTVV.

The CDR3 protein is CASSFATGGGYTF. The CDR3 bases are TGTGCCAGCAGTTTCGCGACAGGGGGAGGCTACACCTTC. The genes are TRBV12-3 or TRBV12-4 and TRBJ1-2, with 9 bases aligning to TRBD1. V dropped 3 bases and J dropped 8; count of bases not matched to a gene: 4. This CDR3 spans 13 amino acids.

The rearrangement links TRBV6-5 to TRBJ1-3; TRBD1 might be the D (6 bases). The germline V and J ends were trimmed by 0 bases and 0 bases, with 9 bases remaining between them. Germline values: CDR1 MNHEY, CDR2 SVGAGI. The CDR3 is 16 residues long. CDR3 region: CASSYSRGNSGNTIYF. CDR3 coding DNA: TGTGCCAGCAGTTACTCGAGGGGGAACTCTGGAAACACCATATATTTT.